The clone carrying this T cell receptor beta chain was recorded a few times. These data originate in a study of blood T cell repertoires in COVID-19. Whole-study context: Italy, Spain and the United States were the sources of the convalescent and acute COVID-19 samples. PBMCs, B-cell-depleted T cells, or T cells provided the cDNA or gDNA that made up the material.

Authors' data handling: Amplified reference gene primers provided the basis for estimating nucleated cell counts. Assay used: immunoSEQ multiplex PCR; TCRdb lists only in-frame clones, some missing. V and J calls and clone size follow that table, whereas D and trimming were derived from the DNA. In the table there are fewer than 150,000 clones, 75% to 90% of which are singletons. The sequence was obtained from a woman in her fifties or sixties who had recovered from COVID-19. The sequenced sample consisted of peripheral blood.

CDR3 protein: CAGRQGVNTEAFF. As DNA, the CDR3 is TGTGCCGGCCGACAGGGAGTGAACACTGAAGCTTTCTTT. J is TRBJ1-1 and V is TRBV6-5, with TRBD1 matching 7 bases. Germline V CDR1 and CDR2: MNHEY, SVGAGI. The CDR3 is 13 residues long. Germline trimming cut 11 bases from V and 0 bases from J; bases unmatched to any gene: 6.